What follows is one TCR beta chain and its context. These data originate in a study of control samples from healthy donors and cancer patients. Germline V CDR1 and CDR2: SGHKS, YYEKEE (reference sequence). This CDR3 spans 12 amino acids. V lost 4 bases, J lost 7 bases, and 11 bases lay in between. The repertoire was sequenced with immunoSEQ multiplex PCR; TCRdb's copy has only in-frame clones and lacks some. The table records 150,000 to 170,000 clones, approximately 94% of them present only once. This TCR was sampled from a man in his forties in good health. Material for sequencing was blood. This chain connects TRBV5-5 to TRBJ2-5; possible D gene TRBD2, 5 bases. CDR3 in amino acids: CASSRPEGTQYF. CDR3 DNA: TGTGCCAGCAGCCGACCCGAGGGGACCCAGTACTTC.